This T cell receptor (beta chain) appears in the sequencing data of a study of blood T cell repertoires in COVID-19. Study-wide background: Material from acute and convalescent COVID-19 was sourced from the United States, Italy and Spain. PBMCs, B-cell-depleted T cells, or T cells were the source of the cDNA or gDNA that made up the material.

Trimming cost V 4 bases and J 2 bases; bases outside gene matches: 8. Looked up from germline, CDR1 is SGHDN and CDR2 is FVKESK. The CDR3 loop spans 16 amino acids. Original methodology: Amplification with reference gene primers provided the estimates of nucleated cell counts. The assay was immunoSEQ multiplex PCR, and TCRdb's table has in-frame clones only and misses some. The V and J calls and the clone size are those of that table, but D and trimming were determined from the DNA. Here the sample spans hundreds of thousands of clones, roughly 84% being singletons. This clonotype originated in a man aged 30-40 years with active or convalescent COVID-19. Input material: peripheral blood. The genes are TRBV14 and TRBJ2-3, with TRBD2 matching over 8 bases. CDR3 in amino acids: CASSPSSGIPTDTQYF. In nucleotides, the CDR3 is TGTGCCAGCAGCCCAAGTAGCGGGATTCCCACAGATACGCAGTATTTT.